This is a list of T cell receptor beta chains from one sample in a study of cytomegalovirus exposure and HLA in healthy donors. The data were produced by immunoSEQ multiplex PCR, yet TCRdb's version contains in-frame clones alone and is incomplete. The sample contains 200,000 or so clones, approximately 83% of which appear only once. The sample comprised PBMCs. Every receptor here comes from a boy younger than 10 in good health and CMV-seronegative. Both conserved end residues are part of each CDR3. A D gene is named only where the DNA matches it firmly.

D | J | V | DNA | CDR3
NA | TRBJ1-1 | TRBV7-9 | TGTGCCAGCAGCTTAGCCCAGACAGGAGGGAACACTGAAGCTTTCTTT | CASSLAQTGGNTEAFF
NA | TRBJ2-7 | TRBV7-3 | TGTGCCAGCAGCTTAGGCGGGGGCGCCTCCTACGAGCAGTACTTC | CASSLGGGASYEQYF
NA | TRBJ2-7 | TRBV4-3 | TGCGCCAGCAGCCAAGGAACAGGGAGCTCCTACGAGCAGTACTTC | CASSQGTGSSYEQYF
NA | TRBJ1-4 | TRBV10-3 | TGTACCATCAGTGAGGGTCAGGGGAGAGCGCGAAAACTGTTTTTT | CTISEGQGRARKLFF
TRBD1 | TRBJ2-3 | TRBV29-1 | TGCAGCGTTCGGACAGGGGTCACCACAGATACGCAGTATTTT | CSVRTGVTTDTQYF
NA | TRBJ2-3 | TRBV4-3 | TGCGCCAGCAGCTTGGACTTCACCCAGACAGATACGCAGTATTTT | CASSLDFTQTDTQYF
TRBD1 | TRBJ1-2 | TRBV11-2 | TGTGCCAGCAGCCCCTTAGGAGGGGGCCGCTATGGCTACACCTTC | CASSPLGGGRYGYTF
NA | TRBJ2-3 | TRBV5-1 | TGCGCCAGCAGCTTGGCGGCTAGCTTTAGCACAGATACGCAGTATTTT | CASSLAASFSTDTQYF
NA | TRBJ1-2 | TRBV27 | TGTGCCAGCAGTTTAGACATGGCACAGGGAATCTATGGCTACACCTTC | CASSLDMAQGIYGYTF
NA | TRBJ1-2 | TRBV19 | TGTGCCAGTAGTACTCCCCGGGCCGGGGTCGGCTATGGCTACACCTTC | CASSTPRAGVGYGYTF
NA | TRBJ1-6 | TRBV25-1 | TGTGCCAGCAGTCAACAGGGCATGGGGTCACCCCTCCACTTT | CASSQQGMGSPLHF
NA | TRBJ2-5 | TRBV7-7 | TGTGCTAGCAGCTTAGTGGCTAGCCTAGGGCAAGAGACCCAGTACTTC | CASSLVASLGQETQYF
NA | TRBJ2-6 | TRBV2 | TGTGCCAGCAGCCGGGACACCTACGGCTCTGGGGCCAACGTCCTGACTTTC | CASSRDTYGSGANVLTF
NA | TRBJ1-2 | TRBV10-3 | TGTGCCATCAGTGAGTGGTCCGGCTATGGCTACACCTTC | CAISEWSGYGYTF
NA | TRBJ2-7 | TRBV11-2 | TGTGCCAGCAGCTTCTATCGGACAACTTCCTACGAGCAGTACTTC | CASSFYRTTSYEQYF
TRBD1 | TRBJ1-5 | TRBV7-2 | TGTGCCAGCAGCCCCTGGGGACAGGGGGCGGGCAATCAGCCCCAGCATTTT | CASSPWGQGAGNQPQHF
TRBD1 | TRBJ2-1 | TRBV7-9 | TGTGCCAGCAGCGGACAGGGAAATGAGCAGTTCTTC | CASSGQGNEQFF
TRBD1 | TRBJ2-1 | TRBV7-6 | TGTGCCAGCAGCTTAGCCCTCTCTGACAGGGAAAGATACAATGAGCAGTTCTTC | CASSLALSDRERYNEQFF
TRBD1 | TRBJ1-3 | TRBV7-9 | TGTGCCAGCAGCTATATCCGGGACAGCTCTGGAAACACCATATATTTT | CASSYIRDSSGNTIYF
NA | TRBJ1-2 | TRBV11-2 | TGTGCCAGCAGTCGAGGGCCAATCTATGGCTACACCTTC | CASSRGPIYGYTF
TRBD1 | TRBJ1-6 | TRBV10-3 | TGTGCCATCAGTGGTGGGCAGGGGGGTAATTCACCCCTCCACTTT | CAISGGQGGNSPLHF
NA | TRBJ1-1 | TRBV7-3 | TGTGCCAGCAGCTTAACCGCGACACCGGACACTGAAGCTTTCTTT | CASSLTATPDTEAFF